Each of the 17 T cell receptor beta chains below was sequenced from the same sample in a study of OX40 agonist ivuxolimab in advanced cancers. The protocol used for the library was the immunoSEQ multiplex PCR assay. The source is immuneACCESS, and TCRdb retained only in-frame sequences with V and J called. Part of the clones is not carried over; for the studies checked, unresolved V genes explain less than half of this, and the remainder is unexplained. Within this sample are approximately 62,000 clones, with about 92% of them counted one time only. Clones ranked in the top ten supply over 10% of the sample. Sequences were derived from CD4+ or CD8+ T cells sorted from blood, sampled in a trial of the OX40 agonist ivuxolimab. Receptors were obtained from an adult with an advanced solid tumor such as melanoma, head and neck, liver or kidney cancer.

This chain joins TRBV7-9 and TRBJ2-2; the match to TRBD2 covers 12 bases. Trimming took 5 bases from V and 4 from J; bases not matched to a gene: 8. The germline gives CDR1 SEHNR, CDR2 FQNEAQ (reference sequence). The CDR3 is 17 amino acids. The CDR3 DNA is TGTGCCAGCAGCCTGTCCGGACTAGCGGGACTCACCGGGGAGCTGTTTTTT. This encodes CASSLSGLAGLTGELFF.

This sequence joins TRBV4-1 and TRBJ2-2; 8 positions agree with TRBD1. Trimming took 6 bases from V and 1 from J; bases not matched to a gene: 10. The CDR3 runs to 17 residues. From germline, CDR1 is MGHRA and CDR2 YSYEKL. CDR3 protein: CASRPGAGTGNTGELFF. CDR3 coding DNA: TGCGCCAGCAGACCGGGAGCCGGGACAGGGAACACCGGGGAGCTGTTTTTT.

The V and J genes are TRBV25-1 and TRBJ2-7, with D possibly TRBD2 on 5 matching bases. This CDR3 region has 14 residues. Looked up from germline, CDR1 is MGHDK and CDR2 is SYGVNS. V lost 7 bases and J 4 bases, leaving 17 bases between the germline ends. CDR3 coding DNA: TGTGCCAGCAAAGAGGGTGGACCAGTGTACGAGCAGTACTTC. Amino acids: CASKEGGPVYEQYF.

This clone showed up just once. This chain uses TRBV2 with TRBJ2-1, with 8 nucleotides matching TRBD2. The germline gives CDR1 SNHLY, CDR2 FYNNEI. Unmatched junction bases numbered 7, after V lost 3 bases and J lost 0 bases. CDR3 length: 17 amino acids. CDR3 sequence reads: CASSDSGGGSSYNEQFF. The CDR3 DNA follows: TGTGCCAGCAGTGACTCGGGGGGGGGAAGCTCCTACAATGAGCAGTTCTTC.

The CDR3 reads CASSPPGELFF. The CDR3 DNA reads as TGTGCCAGTAGTCCTCCCGGGGAGCTGTTTTTT. J is TRBJ2-2 and V is TRBV19; the D is unclear. Germline CDR1 and CDR2: LNHDA and SQIVND (reference sequence). The CDR3 is 11 residues long. The germline V and J ends were trimmed by 5 bases and 6 bases, with 4 bases remaining between them. The variable domain in full, completed from reference TRBV19 and TRBJ2-2, reads DGGITQSPKYLFRKEGQNVTLSCEQNLNHDAMYWYRQDPGQGLRLIYYSQIVNDFQKGDIAEGYSVSREKKESFPLTVTSAQKNPTAFYLCASSPPGELFFGEGSRLTVL.

The rearrangement links TRBV2 to TRBJ1-3; D is undetermined. The CDR3 sequence is 15 residues long. Trimming cost V 4 bases and J 2 bases, with 12 bases left between them. Germline assignment: CDR1 SNHLY and CDR2 FYNNEI. CDR3 loop: CASSAEAPPGNTIYF. CDR3 nucleotide sequence: TGTGCCAGCAGTGCAGAGGCGCCCCCTGGAAACACCATATATTTT.

This chain uses TRBV7-9 with TRBJ1-4; 7 nucleotides agree with TRBD1. This CDR3 is built from 15 residues. The germline gives CDR1 SEHNR, CDR2 FQNEAQ (reference sequence). V shed 3 bases and J 2 bases; nucleotides not matched to a gene: 3. The CDR3 DNA reads TGTGCCAGCAGCTTTGGGGACAGTACTAATGAAAAACTGTTTTTT. Translating gives CASSFGDSTNEKLFF.

This CDR3 reads CASSKMSYNEQFF. DNA for the CDR3: TGTGCCAGCAGCAAAATGTCCTACAATGAGCAGTTCTTC. V and J are TRBV21-1 and TRBJ2-1. TRBV21-1 constitutes a pseudogene. The CDR3 has 13 residues.

This chain uses TRBV5-5 with TRBJ2-7; D assignment may be TRBD1 or TRBD2 (5 bases each). This CDR3 has 14 residues. Trimming cost V 4 bases and J 6 bases, with 17 bases left between them. Germline assignment: CDR1 SGHKS and CDR2 YYEKEE (reference sequence). The CDR3 sequence: CASSPTDPGPEQYF. The CDR3 DNA is TGTGCCAGCAGCCCCACCGACCCGGGACCCGAGCAGTACTTC.

With regard to this clone: The junction departs from germline at one end; a sequencing error may be responsible. The chain links TRBV5-1 to TRBJ2-1; 8 bases map to TRBD2. The CDR3 length is 12 residues. Germline-derived CDR1 and CDR2 are SGHRS and YFSETQ. CDR3 amino acids: CASSSGGTTAIF. The CDR3 DNA is TGCGCCAGCAGCTCGGGGGGGACTACGGCTATCTTC.

The CDR3 here is CASGLGEVNYGYTF. CDR3 nucleotides: TGTGCTAGTGGTTTGGGGGAGGTAAACTATGGCTACACCTTC. The gene calls are TRBV12-5 and TRBJ1-2; D gene uncertain. V lost 1 base and J 2 bases, leaving 8 bases between the germline ends. The germline CDR1 and CDR2 sequences are LGHNT and FRNRAP. This CDR3 has 14 amino acids.

V usage is TRBV25-1 and J usage is TRBJ2-3, with D maybe TRBD2 (7 bases). V dropped 3 bases and J dropped 2 bases, with 21 bases sitting between them. Germline loops: CDR1 MGHDK, CDR2 SYGVNS. The length of the CDR3 is 18 residues. CDR3 amino acids: CASSDLWGGGGPTDTQYF. CDR3 coding DNA: TGTGCCAGCAGTGATCTGTGGGGGGGAGGGGGTCCCACAGATACGCAGTATTTT.

The chain recombines TRBV5-4 with TRBJ2-3, with 8 positions matching TRBD2. The V and J ends lost 1 base and 4 bases, in that order; junction bases with no gene match: 5. The CDR3 runs to 15 residues. CDR1 and CDR2 from the germline V gene are SGHNT and YYREEE (reference sequence). In nucleotides, the CDR3 is TGTGCCAGCAGCTTGCCAGCGGGAGCTGCAGATACGCAGTATTTT. Encoded protein: CASSLPAGAADTQYF. Drawing the rest from reference TRBV5-4 and TRBJ2-3, the complete variable domain is ETGVTQSPTHLIKTRGQQVTLRCSSQSGHNTVSWYQQALGQGPQFIFQYYREEENGRGNFPPRFSGLQFPNYSSELNVNALELDDSALYLCASSLPAGAADTQYFGPGTRLTVL.

The chain couples TRBV7-3 to TRBJ2-5; TRBD2 aligns across 7 bases. This CDR3 region has 22 residues. The germline gives CDR1 SGHTA, CDR2 FQGTGA. J gave up 0 bases and V 5 bases, and 27 bases lay outside the gene matches. The CDR3, as DNA: TGTGCCAGCAGCCTCCCTGAAGTTACAGCGGGGCGGTTGGGCCGGGACCAAGAGACCCAGTACTTC. This encodes CASSLPEVTAGRLGRDQETQYF.

The V gene is TRBV2, the J gene TRBJ1-5, with 9 bases matching TRBD1. The junction had 11 bases not matched to a gene; V was cut back by 6 bases and J by 5 bases. This CDR3 comprises 16 residues. Germline assignment: CDR1 SNHLY and CDR2 FYNNEI. CDR3 amino acids: CASRLKTGDRDQPQHF. CDR3 DNA: TGTGCCAGCAGGCTCAAGACAGGGGACAGGGATCAGCCCCAGCATTTT.

The chain employs TRBV7-3 and TRBJ2-1; 13 bases are a match to TRBD2. Germline V gene data show CDR1 as SGHTA and CDR2 as FQGTGA. CDR3 length: 18 residues. V shed 3 bases, J shed 1 base, and the junction held 6 bases outside the gene matches. The CDR3 loop reads CASSLGLAGPLSYNEQFF. The CDR3 DNA sequence: TGTGCCAGCAGCTTGGGACTAGCGGGACCTTTATCCTACAATGAGCAGTTCTTC.

The chain links TRBV7-9 to TRBJ2-5; possible D gene TRBD2, 7 bases. V was cut by 6 bases and J by 4 bases, with 18 bases left in between. CDR1 and CDR2 (germline): SEHNR, FQNEAQ (reference sequence). There are 15 residues in the CDR3. The CDR3 DNA follows: TGTGCCAGCAGGCACGACCACAGGGAGGGAGAGACCCAGTACTTC. Its protein is CASRHDHREGETQYF.